This T cell receptor beta chain was retrieved from a study of blood T cell repertoires in COVID-19. Study summary: Samples came from the United States, Italy and Spain, spanning acute and convalescent COVID-19. The cDNA or gDNA used as material had been derived from T cells, B-cell-depleted T cells, or PBMCs.

Seattle patient enrollment occurred during active infection, with longitudinal follow-up thereafter. The CDR3 has 13 amino acids. Germline CDR1 is SGHRS and CDR2 is YFSETQ. Trimming removed 5 bases from V and 7 bases from J; junction bases left unmatched: 7. Authors' data handling: The assay estimated nucleated cells by amplifying reference gene primers. TCRdb keeps only in-frame clones here, not all; method: immunoSEQ multiplex PCR. That table supplies the V and J calls and clone size; D and trimming were determined from the DNA. Found here are 300,000 to 400,000 clones, 75% to 90% of them singletons; the top ten hold around 7.4%.

This sequence originates from an older woman with COVID-19, enrolled during active disease. This chain joins TRBV5-1 and TRBJ1-2; TRBD1 matches at 8 bases. Sequencing was done on a sample of peripheral blood. The CDR3 DNA sequence: TGCGCCAGCAGGATAGGACAGGGTGCTGGCTACACCTTC. This codes for CASRIGQGAGYTF.